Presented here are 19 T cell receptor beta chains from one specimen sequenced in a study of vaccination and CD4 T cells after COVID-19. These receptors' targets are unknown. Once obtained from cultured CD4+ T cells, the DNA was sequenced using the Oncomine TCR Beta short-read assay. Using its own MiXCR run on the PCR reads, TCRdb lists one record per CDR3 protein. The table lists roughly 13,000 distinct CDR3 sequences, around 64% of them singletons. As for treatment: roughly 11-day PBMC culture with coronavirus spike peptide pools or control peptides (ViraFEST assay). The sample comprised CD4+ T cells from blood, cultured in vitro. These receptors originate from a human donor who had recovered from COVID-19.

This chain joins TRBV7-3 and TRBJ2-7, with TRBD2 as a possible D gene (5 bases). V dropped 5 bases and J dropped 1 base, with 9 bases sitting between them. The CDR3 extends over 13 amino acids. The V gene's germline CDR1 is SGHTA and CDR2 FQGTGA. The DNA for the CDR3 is TGTGCCAGCAGCCCACTAGTTTCCTACGAGCAGTACTTC. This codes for CASSPLVSYEQYF.

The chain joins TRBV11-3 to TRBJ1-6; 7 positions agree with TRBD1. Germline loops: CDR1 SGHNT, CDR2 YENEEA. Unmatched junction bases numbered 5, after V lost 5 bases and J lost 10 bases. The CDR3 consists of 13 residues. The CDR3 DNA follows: TGTGCCAGCAGCCGGACAGGAGGGTCACCCCTCCACTTT. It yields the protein CASSRTGGSPLHF.

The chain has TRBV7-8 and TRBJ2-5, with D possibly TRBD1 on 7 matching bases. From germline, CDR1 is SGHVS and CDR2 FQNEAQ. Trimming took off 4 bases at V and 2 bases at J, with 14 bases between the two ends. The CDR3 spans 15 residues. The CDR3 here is CASSSSSGGQETQYF. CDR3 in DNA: TGTGCCAGCAGCTCGAGTTCAGGGGGGCAAGAGACCCAGTACTTC.

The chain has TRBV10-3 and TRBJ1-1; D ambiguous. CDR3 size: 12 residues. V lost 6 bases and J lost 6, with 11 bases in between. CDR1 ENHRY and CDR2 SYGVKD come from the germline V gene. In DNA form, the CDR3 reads TGTGCCATCAGCGGGTTAGGTTCTGAAGCTTTCTTT. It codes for CAISGLGSEAFF.

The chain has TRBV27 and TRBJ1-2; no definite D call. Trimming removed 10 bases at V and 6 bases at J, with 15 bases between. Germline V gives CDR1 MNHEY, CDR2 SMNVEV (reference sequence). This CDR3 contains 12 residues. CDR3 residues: CAIHQERDGYTF. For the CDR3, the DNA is TGTGCCATACATCAGGAGCGGGATGGCTACACCTTC.

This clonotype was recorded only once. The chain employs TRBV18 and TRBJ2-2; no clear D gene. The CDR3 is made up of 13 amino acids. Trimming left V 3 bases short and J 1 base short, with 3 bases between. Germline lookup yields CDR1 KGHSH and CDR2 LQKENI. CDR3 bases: TGTGCCAGCTCACCCCAGAACACCGGGGAGCTGTTTTTT. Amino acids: CASSPQNTGELFF.

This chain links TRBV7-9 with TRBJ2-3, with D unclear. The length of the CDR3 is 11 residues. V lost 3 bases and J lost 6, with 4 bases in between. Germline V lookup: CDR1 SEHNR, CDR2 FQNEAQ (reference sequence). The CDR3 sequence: CASSFGDTQYF. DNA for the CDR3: TGTGCCAGCAGCTTCGGGGATACGCAGTATTTT. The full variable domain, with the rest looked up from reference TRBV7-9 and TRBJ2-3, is DTGVSQNPRHKITKRGQNVTFRCDPISEHNRLYWYRQTLGQGPEFLTYFQNEAQLEKSRLLSDRFSAERPKGSFSTLEIQRTEQGDSAMYLCASSFGDTQYFGPGTRLTVL.

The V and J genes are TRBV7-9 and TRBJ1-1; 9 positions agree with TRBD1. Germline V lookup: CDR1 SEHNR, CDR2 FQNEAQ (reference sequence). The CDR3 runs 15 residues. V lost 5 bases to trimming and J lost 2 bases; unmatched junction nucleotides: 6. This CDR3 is CASSPGTGSNTEAFF. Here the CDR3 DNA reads TGTGCCAGCAGCCCAGGGACAGGGTCAAACACTGAAGCTTTCTTT.

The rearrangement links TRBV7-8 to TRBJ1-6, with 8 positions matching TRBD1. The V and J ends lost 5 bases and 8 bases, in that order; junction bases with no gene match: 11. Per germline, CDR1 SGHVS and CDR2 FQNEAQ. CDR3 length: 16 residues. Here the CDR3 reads CASSKGLGTGHSPLHF. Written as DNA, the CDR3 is TGTGCCAGCAGCAAAGGGTTGGGGACAGGTCATTCACCCCTCCACTTT.

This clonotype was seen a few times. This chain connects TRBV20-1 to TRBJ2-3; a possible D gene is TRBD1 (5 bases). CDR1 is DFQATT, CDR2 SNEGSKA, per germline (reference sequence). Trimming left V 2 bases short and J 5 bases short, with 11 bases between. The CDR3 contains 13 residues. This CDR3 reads CSARFTGRDTQYF. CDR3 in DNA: TGCAGTGCTAGATTCACAGGCCGAGATACGCAGTATTTT.

This chain's CDR3 is CASSSSRAGYTF. As DNA, the CDR3 is TGTGCCAGCAGCTCCTCTAGGGCAGGCTACACCTTC. V is TRBV7-3 and J is TRBJ1-2, with D unclear. There are 12 residues in the CDR3. Trimming pared 4 bases from V and 8 bases from J, leaving 11 bases between. CDR1 is SGHTA, CDR2 FQGTGA, per germline.

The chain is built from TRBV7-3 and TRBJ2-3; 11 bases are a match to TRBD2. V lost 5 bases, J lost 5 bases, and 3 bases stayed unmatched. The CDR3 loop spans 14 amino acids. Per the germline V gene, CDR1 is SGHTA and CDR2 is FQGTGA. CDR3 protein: CASSIGTSGDTQYF. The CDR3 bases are TGTGCCAGCAGCATCGGGACTAGCGGAGATACGCAGTATTTT.

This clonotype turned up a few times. The CDR3 DNA sequence: TGTGCCAGCAGTTCTGTGACTAGCGGATACGAGCAGTACTTC. Encoded protein: CASSSVTSGYEQYF. This chain connects TRBV27 to TRBJ2-7; 9 bases map to TRBD2. Germline V lookup: CDR1 MNHEY, CDR2 SMNVEV (reference sequence). This CDR3 has 14 amino acids. V was pared by 4 bases and J by 4 bases, with 5 bases of the junction left unmatched.

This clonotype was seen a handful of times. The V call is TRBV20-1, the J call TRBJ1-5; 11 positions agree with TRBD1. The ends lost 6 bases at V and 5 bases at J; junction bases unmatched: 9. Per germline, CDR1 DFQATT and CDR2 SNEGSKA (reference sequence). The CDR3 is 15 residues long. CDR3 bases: TGCAGTGCCCGACTACCGGGACAGGGGGATCAGCCCCAGCATTTT. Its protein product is CSARLPGQGDQPQHF.

The CDR3 reads CASSLREANTEAFF. Written as DNA, the CDR3 is TGCGCCAGCAGCTTAAGGGAAGCGAACACTGAAGCTTTCTTT. This chain links TRBV5-1 with TRBJ1-1; D not certain. V was shortened by 2 bases and J by 1 base, with 9 bases between the two germline ends. The CDR3 length is 14 residues. Looked up from germline, CDR1 is SGHRS and CDR2 is YFSETQ.

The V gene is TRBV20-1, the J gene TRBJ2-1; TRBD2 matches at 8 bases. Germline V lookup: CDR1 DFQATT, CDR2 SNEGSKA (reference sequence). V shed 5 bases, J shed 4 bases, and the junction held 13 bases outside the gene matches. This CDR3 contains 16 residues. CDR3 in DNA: TGCAGTGCTGGGGTAGCGGGGTCCCCTCCTTACAATGAGCAGTTCTTC. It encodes CSAGVAGSPPYNEQFF.

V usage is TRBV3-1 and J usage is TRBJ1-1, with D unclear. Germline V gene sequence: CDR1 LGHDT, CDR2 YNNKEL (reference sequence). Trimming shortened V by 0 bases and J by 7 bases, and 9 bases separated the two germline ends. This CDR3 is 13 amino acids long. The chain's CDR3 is CASSQDRGSEAFF. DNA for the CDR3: TGTGCCAGCAGCCAAGATAGAGGGAGTGAAGCTTTCTTT.

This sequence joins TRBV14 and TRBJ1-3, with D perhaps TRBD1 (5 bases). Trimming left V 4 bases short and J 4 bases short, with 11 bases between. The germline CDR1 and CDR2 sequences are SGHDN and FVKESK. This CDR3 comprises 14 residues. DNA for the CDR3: TGTGCCAGCAGCCCACAGGTCTCCGGAAACACCATATATTTT. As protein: CASSPQVSGNTIYF.

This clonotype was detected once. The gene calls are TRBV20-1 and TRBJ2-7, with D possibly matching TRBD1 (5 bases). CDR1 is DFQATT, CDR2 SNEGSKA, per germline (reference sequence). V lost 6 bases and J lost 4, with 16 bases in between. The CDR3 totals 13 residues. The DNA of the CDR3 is TGCAGTGCAAGTGACAGACCCAGTTACGAGCAGTACTTC. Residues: CSASDRPSYEQYF.